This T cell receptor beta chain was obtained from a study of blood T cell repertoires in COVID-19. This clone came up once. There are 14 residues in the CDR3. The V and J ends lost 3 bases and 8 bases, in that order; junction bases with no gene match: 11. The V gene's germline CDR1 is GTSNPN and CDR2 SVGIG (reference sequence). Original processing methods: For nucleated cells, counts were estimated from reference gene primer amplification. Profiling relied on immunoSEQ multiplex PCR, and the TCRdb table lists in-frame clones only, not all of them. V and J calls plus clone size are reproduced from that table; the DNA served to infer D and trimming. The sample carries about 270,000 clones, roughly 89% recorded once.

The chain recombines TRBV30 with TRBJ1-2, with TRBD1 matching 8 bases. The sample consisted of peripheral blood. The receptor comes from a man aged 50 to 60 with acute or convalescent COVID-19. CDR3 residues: CAWRRQGPRAGYTF. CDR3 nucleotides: TGTGCCTGGAGGAGACAGGGGCCCCGCGCCGGCTACACCTTC.